Below, 7 T cell receptor beta chains from the same sample are listed, as sequenced in a study of CD4 T cells in relation to SARS-CoV-2 and coronaviruses. Before the COVID-19 pandemic, during about 2011-2018, CD4+ T cells were taken from unexposed donors. After about ten days of culture, CD4+ T cells were isolated. Sequencing used immunoSEQ multiplex PCR; TCRdb keeps in-frame clones, though not all of them. The data hold about 16,000 clones, with about 80% observed a single time. No antigen has been assigned to these receptors. The specimen was CD4+ T cells from PBMCs, cultured in vitro. The receptors shown here come from a human donor in good health.

The gene calls are TRBV7-8 and TRBJ1-2; D unclear. Germline-derived CDR1 and CDR2 are SGHVS and FQNEAQ. V was shortened by 5 bases and J by 7 bases, with 11 bases between the two germline ends. The CDR3 length is 12 residues. Here the CDR3 reads CASSPGFSGYTF. In DNA form, the CDR3 reads TGTGCCAGCAGCCCCGGGTTCTCTGGCTACACCTTC.

The chain joins TRBV27 to TRBJ1-5; D remains unclear. Trimming stripped 1 base from V and 4 bases from J, with 11 bases between. Germline CDR1 and CDR2: MNHEY and SMNVEV (reference sequence). The CDR3 totals 15 residues. The CDR3 reads CASSLLPSQNQPQHF. The CDR3 DNA is TGTGCCAGCAGTTTATTGCCTTCCCAAAATCAGCCCCAGCATTTT.

The CDR3 sequence is CASSAWQGSDEAFF. The CDR3 region has the DNA TGTGCCAGCAGCGCCTGGCAGGGGTCTGATGAAGCTTTCTTT. V is TRBV5-4 and J is TRBJ1-1, with D possibly matching TRBD1 (6 bases). Trimming pared 4 bases from V and 7 bases from J, leaving 17 bases between. Germline-derived CDR1 and CDR2 are SGHNT and YYREEE (reference sequence). CDR3 length equals 14 residues.

The chain combines TRBV18 with TRBJ2-3, with 7 bases matching TRBD2. This CDR3 has 18 amino acids. With 0 bases clipped from V and 2 bases from J, the junction kept 11 bases outside the gene matches. Per germline, CDR1 KGHSH and CDR2 LQKENI. The CDR3 nucleotides read TGTGCCAGCTCACCACCGACTGGAGGTCTAGCGGACACAGATACGCAGTATTTT. This encodes CASSPPTGGLADTDTQYF.

Within the sample, this clone is large (0.1 to 1%). The chain couples TRBV18 to TRBJ2-7; D may be TRBD2 (6 bases). V was trimmed by 4 bases and J by 2 bases, leaving 15 bases between them. The CDR3 contains 15 residues. Germline CDR1 and CDR2: KGHSH and LQKENI. In DNA form, the CDR3 reads TGTGCCAGCTCACAGGGACTGACCATCGCCTACGAGCAGTACTTC. This codes for CASSQGLTIAYEQYF.

The chain uses TRBV19 and TRBJ1-1; 8 positions agree with TRBD1. The V segment lost 2 bases and the J segment 5 bases; nucleotides outside the gene matches: 1. Germline CDR1 is LNHDA and CDR2 is SQIVND (reference sequence). The CDR3 consists of 13 residues. The CDR3 DNA sequence: TGTGCCAGTAGTATAACAGGGGGTACTGAAGCTTTCTTT. Its translation: CASSITGGTEAFF.

The chain combines TRBV7-2 with TRBJ2-3, with 9 bases matching TRBD2. CDR1 and CDR2 from the germline V gene are SGHTA and FQGNSA. J gave up 5 bases and V 4 bases, and 10 bases lay outside the gene matches. This CDR3 region has 16 residues. The CDR3 bases are TGTGCCAGCAGCTCCCGGAGGGCGGGAGGGATAGATACGCAGTATTTT. Its translation is CASSSRRAGGIDTQYF. The full variable domain, with the rest looked up from reference TRBV7-2 and TRBJ2-3, is GAGVSQSPSNKVTEKGKDVELRCDPISGHTALYWYRQSLGQGLEFLIYFQGNSAPDKSGLPSDRFSAERTGGSVSTLTIQRTQQEDSAVYLCASSSRRAGGIDTQYFGPGTRLTVL.